The present entry profiles one T cell receptor (beta chain) with its context. Here immunoSEQ multiplex PCR was the method, and the copy in TCRdb shows in-frame clones only, minus some. Here the sample spans roughly 290,000 clones, approximately 92% being singletons. This sample is part of a study of blood T cell repertoires in COVID-19. The CDR3 totals 13 residues. CDR1 and CDR2 from the germline V gene are GTSNPN and SVGIG (reference sequence). V was clipped by 2 bases and J by 0 bases, with 8 bases between them. The TCR was taken from a woman between 25 and 40 years old with COVID-19, enrolled during active disease. The chain has TRBV30 and TRBJ2-7, with a weak D call TRBD2 (5 bases). The sample was peripheral blood. DNA of the CDR3: TGTGCCTGGAGTTCCGGGGACTCCTACGAGCAGTACTTC. This gives the protein CAWSSGDSYEQYF.